A single sample is the source of the 27 T cell receptor beta chains below, sequenced in a study of OX40 agonist ivuxolimab in advanced cancers. The method was immunoSEQ multiplex PCR; TCRdb's version includes in-frame clones alone and lacks a portion of them. This sample has 77,000 or so clones, with under 85% found just once. Sequenced material: CD4+ or CD8+ T cells sorted from blood, taken in a trial of the OX40 agonist ivuxolimab. These receptors all come from an adult with an advanced solid tumor such as melanoma, head and neck, liver or kidney cancer.

V gene TRBV19 combines with J gene TRBJ1-1, with 12 bases identical to TRBD1. The CDR3 loop spans 16 amino acids. CDR1 and CDR2 (germline): LNHDA, SQIVND (reference sequence). V trimming: 4 bases; J trimming: 4 bases; junction bases outside the gene matches: 7. The DNA of the CDR3 is TGTGCCAGTAGTAAGCCGGGACAGGGGGCCGGCACTGAAGCTTTCTTT. This encodes CASSKPGQGAGTEAFF.

The table lists this clone with a few counts. The V and J genes are TRBV19 and TRBJ2-3; a possible D gene is TRBD1 (5 bases). CDR3 length: 16 residues. V was clipped by 1 base and J by 5 bases, with 16 bases between them. CDR1 is LNHDA and CDR2 is SQIVND in the germline V gene (reference sequence). The CDR3 region has the DNA TGTGCCAGTAGTATAGCCCCAGGGTTGGTGGAAGATACGCAGTATTTT. The encoded protein is CASSIAPGLVEDTQYF.

This clone was observed a few times. The rearrangement joins TRBV5-6 to TRBJ1-2, with D possibly being TRBD1 (6 bases). Germline values: CDR1 SGHDT, CDR2 YYEEEE. This CDR3 has 14 amino acids. The V and J ends lost 3 bases and 8 bases respectively, with 17 bases between them. In DNA form, the CDR3 reads TGTGCCAGCAGCTGGGGGACACGACCTAGGGGCTACACCTTC. It codes for CASSWGTRPRGYTF. Combining the CDR3 with reference TRBV5-6 and TRBJ1-2 gives the whole variable domain DAGVTQSPTHLIKTRGQQVTLRCSPKSGHDTVSWYQQALGQGPQFIFQYYEEEERQRGNFPDRFSGHQFPNYSSELNVNALLLGDSALYLCASSWGTRPRGYTFGSGTRLTVV.

The chain links TRBV4-2 to TRBJ2-5, with unresolved D. TRBJ2-7 matches the DNA end more closely, so the J call is doubtful. CDR1 is LGHNA, CDR2 YNFKEQ, per germline. The CDR3 contains 15 residues. The CDR3 coding sequence is TGTGCCAGCAGCCCCGTCGGGCAGTCATCCTACGAGCAGTACTTC. This sequence encodes CASSPVGQSSYEQYF.

The rearrangement links TRBV4-3 to TRBJ1-1; D is unresolved. Germline assignment: CDR1 LGHNA and CDR2 YSLEER. There are 18 residues in the CDR3. Trimming took off 0 bases at V and 2 bases at J, with 19 bases between the two ends. CDR3 bases: TGCGCCAGCAGCCAAGATCTGTCCCAGTCCCTGTCTAACACTGAAGCTTTCTTT. Residues: CASSQDLSQSLSNTEAFF.

The CDR3 nucleotides are TGTGCCACCTTACAGGGGCTGGGAGCTGGCTACACCTTC. Translation: CATLQGLGAGYTF. The V and J genes are TRBV28 and TRBJ1-2, with 7 positions matching TRBD1. Germline V gene data show CDR1 as MDHEN and CDR2 as SYDVKM. The CDR3 runs 13 residues. V dropped 10 bases and J dropped 7; count of bases not matched to a gene: 12.

CDR3 in DNA: TGTGCTAGTGGTTTGTATAGCGGGAGGAGATACGAGCAGTACTTC. This gives the protein CASGLYSGRRYEQYF. The rearrangement links TRBV12-5 to TRBJ2-7; TRBD2 aligns across 10 bases. Germline V gene data show CDR1 as LGHNT and CDR2 as FRNRAP. CDR3 length: 15 residues. V was pared by 2 bases and J by 4 bases, with 5 bases of the junction left unmatched.

The rearrangement uses TRBV6-6 and TRBJ1-2; D is unresolved. Trimming left V 2 bases short and J 3 bases short, with 10 bases between. The CDR3 covers 14 residues. Germline V gene sequence: CDR1 MNHNY, CDR2 SVGAGI (reference sequence). CDR3 nucleotide sequence: TGTGCCAGCAGTTACGGCTCGGCTTACTATGGCTACACCTTC. The encoded protein is CASSYGSAYYGYTF.

The V call is TRBV6-5, the J call TRBJ2-7, with D possibly matching TRBD2 (6 bases). V lost 2 bases and J 0 bases, leaving 11 bases between the germline ends. Looked up from germline, CDR1 is MNHEY and CDR2 is SVGAGI. This CDR3 is 15 amino acids long. As DNA, the CDR3 is TGTGCCAGCAGTTACCGGCGGGGAAACTCCTACGAGCAGTACTTC. Its translation is CASSYRRGNSYEQYF.

This chain joins TRBV9 and TRBJ2-2; TRBD1 matches 7 bases. Germline lookup yields CDR1 SGDLS and CDR2 YYNGEE. The CDR3 consists of 16 residues. Trimming at V came to 0 bases and at J to 0 bases, leaving 2 bases not matched to a gene. CDR3 region: CASSVGQGANTGELFF. CDR3 nucleotide sequence: TGTGCCAGCAGCGTAGGCCAGGGGGCGAACACCGGGGAGCTGTTTTTT. The full variable domain, with the rest looked up from reference TRBV9 and TRBJ2-2, is DSGVTQTPKHLITATGQRVTLRCSPRSGDLSVYWYQQSLDQGLQFLIQYYNGEERAKGNILERFSAQQFPDLHSELNLSSLELGDSALYFCASSVGQGANTGELFFGEGSRLTVL.

V and J are TRBV2 and TRBJ1-6, with TRBD1 identical over 7 bases. With 6 bases clipped from V and 8 bases from J, the junction kept 4 bases outside the gene matches. The V gene's germline CDR1 is SNHLY and CDR2 FYNNEI. The CDR3 extends over 13 amino acids. CDR3 sequence (DNA): TGTGCCAGCAGGGGACAGTGGGATTCACCCCTCCACTTT. Translating gives CASRGQWDSPLHF.

The genes are TRBV15 and TRBJ2-5; TRBD1 or TRBD2 may be the D gene (6 bases each). The germline V gene encodes CDR1 LNHNV and CDR2 YYDKDF (reference sequence). Trimming cost V 3 bases and J 5 bases, with 22 bases left between them. CDR3 size: 17 residues. In nucleotides, the CDR3 is TGTGCCACCAGCAGGACGACAGCGGGCCAGGGGAGGGAGACCCAGTACTTC. This gives the protein CATSRTTAGQGRETQYF.

The rearrangement links TRBV18 to TRBJ2-1; either TRBD1 or TRBD2 may supply D (5 bases each). V lost 3 bases to trimming and J lost 8 bases, with 23 bases between them. In germline, CDR1 is KGHSH, CDR2 LQKENI. The CDR3 loop spans 17 amino acids. In nucleotides, the CDR3 is TGTGCCAGCTCACCGCCCGGGGCAGGGACCCTCGGGTATGAGCAGTTCTTC. Translated, it gives CASSPPGAGTLGYEQFF. The full variable domain, its missing parts supplied by reference TRBV18 and TRBJ2-1, is NAGVMQNPRHLVRRRGQEARLRCSPMKGHSHVYWYRQLPEEGLKFMVYLQKENIIDESGMPKERFSAEFPKEGPSILRIQQVVRGDSAAYFCASSPPGAGTLGYEQFFGPGTRLTVL.

The V gene is TRBV7-2, the J gene TRBJ1-4; tentative D call: TRBD1 (6 bases). The CDR3 is 14 residues long. V was pared by 5 bases and J by 7 bases, with 14 bases between. Germline lookup yields CDR1 SGHTA and CDR2 FQGNSA. CDR3 DNA: TGTGCCAGCAGCCCACGGGGGGCCGGTGAAAAACTGTTTTTT. Translated, it gives CASSPRGAGEKLFF.

V gene TRBV5-1 combines with J gene TRBJ1-1, with 8 bases fitting TRBD1. With V trimmed by 6 bases and J by 6 bases, 7 bases remained unmatched. This CDR3 has 13 residues. From germline, CDR1 is SGHRS and CDR2 YFSETQ. The CDR3 DNA reads as TGCGCCAGCACTAGGACAGGGTCAGCTGAAGCTTTCTTT. Encoded protein: CASTRTGSAEAFF.

V usage is TRBV4-3 and J usage is TRBJ2-2; TRBD1 agrees at 10 bases. This CDR3 contains 15 residues. V lost 4 bases, J lost 9 bases, and 8 bases stayed unmatched. CDR1 and CDR2 from the germline V gene are LGHNA and YSLEER. The CDR3 region has the DNA TGCGCCAGCAGCCCGGGGGGACAGGGGCTCCGGGAGCTGTTTTTT. Translated, it gives CASSPGGQGLRELFF.

The genes are TRBV18 and TRBJ1-5; D remains unclear. The CDR3 length is 14 residues. V was clipped by 3 bases and J by 4 bases, with 10 bases between them. The V gene's germline CDR1 is KGHSH and CDR2 LQKENI. The CDR3 nucleotides are TGTGCCAGCTCACCCCTCGACGGTAATCAGCCCCAGCATTTT. The encoded protein is CASSPLDGNQPQHF.

CDR3 sequence reads: CASTPSGGPKYEQFF. For the CDR3, the DNA is TGTGCCAGCACCCCTAGCGGGGGCCCAAAATATGAGCAGTTCTTC. The genes are TRBV6-5 and TRBJ2-1; 10 bases agree with TRBD2. CDR3 size: 15 residues. After removal of 7 bases from V and 8 bases from J, the junction contained 11 bases not matched to a gene. The germline CDR1 and CDR2 sequences are MNHEY and SVGAGI.

As to this clone: The sample holds other DNA sequences that translate to the same CDR3. The V and J genes are TRBV19 and TRBJ1-1; tentative D call: TRBD1 (6 bases). V lost 7 bases to trimming and J lost 1 base, with 13 bases between them. Germline CDR1 and CDR2: LNHDA and SQIVND (reference sequence). The CDR3 is 14 residues long. The CDR3 here is CASNPQGSNTEAFF. The CDR3 coding sequence is TGTGCCAGTAACCCACAGGGATCGAACACTGAAGCTTTCTTT.

This chain uses TRBV7-2 with TRBJ2-3; weak D call: TRBD1 (5 bases). The CDR3 has 14 residues. Germline CDR1 and CDR2: SGHTA and FQGNSA. V lost 0 bases and J 7 bases, leaving 11 bases between the germline ends. This chain's CDR3 is CASSLARAQNTQYF. DNA of the CDR3: TGTGCCAGCAGCTTAGCCAGGGCCCAAAATACGCAGTATTTT.

This chain links TRBV10-2 with TRBJ2-1; 8 bases map to TRBD2. Germline values: CDR1 WSHSY, CDR2 SAAADI. The CDR3 is 14 amino acids. The V and J ends lost 8 bases and 6 bases, in that order; junction bases with no gene match: 9. The CDR3 DNA reads TGCGCCAGCCGCAGACTAGCGCAGAGCAATGAGCAGTTCTTC. Residues: CASRRLAQSNEQFF.

V gene TRBV5-4 combines with J gene TRBJ2-4, with 7 positions matching TRBD2. V was pared by 4 bases and J by 4 bases, with 8 bases of the junction left unmatched. This CDR3 region has 15 residues. Germline V lookup: CDR1 SGHNT, CDR2 YYREEE (reference sequence). The CDR3: CASSPVGGEKNIQYF. The CDR3 nucleotides read TGTGCCAGCAGCCCCGTGGGGGGGGAGAAAAACATTCAGTACTTC.

This chain links TRBV27 with TRBJ2-2; D might be TRBD1 or TRBD2, each matching 6 bases. The CDR3 has 16 amino acids. The germline V gene encodes CDR1 MNHEY and CDR2 SMNVEV (reference sequence). Trimming stripped 8 bases from V and 13 bases from J, with 29 bases between. This CDR3 is CASRLRGERTGQGLFF. CDR3 nucleotides: TGTGCCAGCCGACTTAGGGGGGAAAGGACGGGCCAGGGGCTGTTTTTT.

This clone was counted only a few times. V and J are TRBV9 and TRBJ1-1, with D perhaps TRBD1 (5 bases). Deletions cut 4 bases from V and 5 bases from J, with 12 bases between. This CDR3 is 13 amino acids long. Germline V gives CDR1 SGDLS, CDR2 YYNGEE. CDR3 bases: TGTGCCAGCAGCAAGGGGCCGGGGACTGAAGCTTTCTTT. Its translation: CASSKGPGTEAFF.

This chain connects TRBV6-1 to TRBJ2-5; 12 positions agree with TRBD2. The CDR3 has 15 residues. J lost 2 bases, V lost 6 bases, and 4 bases had no gene match. CDR1 and CDR2 from the germline V gene are MNHNS and SASEGT. The CDR3: CASRRLAGAQETQYF. In nucleotides, the CDR3 is TGTGCCAGCAGGAGACTAGCGGGGGCTCAAGAGACCCAGTACTTC.

V gene TRBV28 combines with J gene TRBJ1-1; the match to TRBD1 covers 7 bases. Trimming took 5 bases from V and 1 from J; bases not matched to a gene: 7. The germline V gene encodes CDR1 MDHEN and CDR2 SYDVKM. The CDR3 has 15 amino acids. CDR3 nucleotide sequence: TGTGCCAGCAGTAAGACAGGGCCGTCGAACACTGAAGCTTTCTTT. Protein sequence: CASSKTGPSNTEAFF.

The chain links TRBV18 to TRBJ1-4; maybe TRBD1 (5 bases). V was cut by 1 base and J by 6 bases, with 12 bases left in between. Germline V CDR1 and CDR2: KGHSH, LQKENI. The CDR3 runs 15 residues. The CDR3 here is CASSPRGGGHEKLFF. As DNA, the CDR3 is TGTGCCAGCTCACCACGGGGCGGGGGTCATGAAAAACTGTTTTTT.